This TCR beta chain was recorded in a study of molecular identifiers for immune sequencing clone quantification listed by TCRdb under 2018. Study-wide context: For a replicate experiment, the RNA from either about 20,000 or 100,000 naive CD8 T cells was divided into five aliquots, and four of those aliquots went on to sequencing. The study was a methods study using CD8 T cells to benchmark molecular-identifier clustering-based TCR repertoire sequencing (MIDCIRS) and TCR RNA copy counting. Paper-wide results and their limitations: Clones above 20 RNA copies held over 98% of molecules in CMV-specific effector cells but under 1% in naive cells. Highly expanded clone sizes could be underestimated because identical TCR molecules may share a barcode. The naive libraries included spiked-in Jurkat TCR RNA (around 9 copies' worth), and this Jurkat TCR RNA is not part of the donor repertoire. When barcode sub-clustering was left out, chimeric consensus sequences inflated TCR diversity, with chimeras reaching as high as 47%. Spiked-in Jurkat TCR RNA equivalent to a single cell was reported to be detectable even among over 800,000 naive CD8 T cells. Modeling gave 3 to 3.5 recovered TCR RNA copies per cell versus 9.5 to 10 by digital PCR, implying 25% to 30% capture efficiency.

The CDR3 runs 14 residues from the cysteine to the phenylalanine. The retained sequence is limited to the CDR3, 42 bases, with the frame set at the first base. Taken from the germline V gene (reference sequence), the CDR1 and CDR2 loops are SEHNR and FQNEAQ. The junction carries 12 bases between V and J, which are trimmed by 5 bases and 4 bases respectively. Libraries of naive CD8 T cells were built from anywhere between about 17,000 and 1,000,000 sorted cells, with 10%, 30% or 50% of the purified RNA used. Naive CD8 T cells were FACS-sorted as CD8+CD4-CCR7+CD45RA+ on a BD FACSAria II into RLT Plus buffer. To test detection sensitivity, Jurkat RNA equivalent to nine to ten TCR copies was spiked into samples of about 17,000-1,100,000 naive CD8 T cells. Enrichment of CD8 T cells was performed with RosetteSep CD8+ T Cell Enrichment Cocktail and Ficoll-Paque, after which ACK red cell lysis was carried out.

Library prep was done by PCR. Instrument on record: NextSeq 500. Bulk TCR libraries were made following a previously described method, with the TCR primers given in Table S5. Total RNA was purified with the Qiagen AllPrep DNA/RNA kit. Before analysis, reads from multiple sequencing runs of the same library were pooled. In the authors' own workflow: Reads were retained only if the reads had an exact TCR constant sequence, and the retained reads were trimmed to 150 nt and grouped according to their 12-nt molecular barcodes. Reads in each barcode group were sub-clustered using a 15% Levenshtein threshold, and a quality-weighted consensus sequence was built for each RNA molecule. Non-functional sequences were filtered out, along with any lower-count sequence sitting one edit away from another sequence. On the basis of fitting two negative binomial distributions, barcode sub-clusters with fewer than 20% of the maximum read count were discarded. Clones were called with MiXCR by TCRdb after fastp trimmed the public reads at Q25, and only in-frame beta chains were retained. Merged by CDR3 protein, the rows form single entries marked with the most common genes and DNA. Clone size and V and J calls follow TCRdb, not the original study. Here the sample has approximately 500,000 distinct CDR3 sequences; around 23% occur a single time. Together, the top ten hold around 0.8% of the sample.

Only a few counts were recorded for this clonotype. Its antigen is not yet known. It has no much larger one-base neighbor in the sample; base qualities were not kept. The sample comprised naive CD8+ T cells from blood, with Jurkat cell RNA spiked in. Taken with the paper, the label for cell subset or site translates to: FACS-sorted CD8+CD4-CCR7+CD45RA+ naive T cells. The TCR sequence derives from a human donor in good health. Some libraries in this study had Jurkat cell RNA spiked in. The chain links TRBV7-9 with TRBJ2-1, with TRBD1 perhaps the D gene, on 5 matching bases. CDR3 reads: CASSTTEEYNEQFF. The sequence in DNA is TGTGCCAGCAGCACGACAGAGGAGTACAATGAGCAGTTCTTC.